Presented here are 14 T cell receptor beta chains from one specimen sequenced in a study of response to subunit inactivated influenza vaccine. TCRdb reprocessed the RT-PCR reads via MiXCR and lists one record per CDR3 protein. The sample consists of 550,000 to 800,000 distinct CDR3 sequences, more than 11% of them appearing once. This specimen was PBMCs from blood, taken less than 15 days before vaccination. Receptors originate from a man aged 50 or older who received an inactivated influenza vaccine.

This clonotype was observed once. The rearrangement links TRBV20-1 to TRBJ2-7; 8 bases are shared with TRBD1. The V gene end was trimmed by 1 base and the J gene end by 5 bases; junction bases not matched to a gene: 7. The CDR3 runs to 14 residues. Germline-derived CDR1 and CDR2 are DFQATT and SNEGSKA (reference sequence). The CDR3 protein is CSARGWTGNDEQYF. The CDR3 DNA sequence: TGCAGTGCTAGAGGTTGGACAGGGAATGACGAGCAGTACTTC.

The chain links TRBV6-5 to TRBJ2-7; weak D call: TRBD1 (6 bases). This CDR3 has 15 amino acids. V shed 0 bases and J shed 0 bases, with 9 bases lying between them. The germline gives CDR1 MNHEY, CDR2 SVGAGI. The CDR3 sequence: CASSYSTGNSYEQYF. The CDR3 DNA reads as TGTGCCAGCAGTTACTCGACAGGTAACTCCTACGAGCAGTACTTC.

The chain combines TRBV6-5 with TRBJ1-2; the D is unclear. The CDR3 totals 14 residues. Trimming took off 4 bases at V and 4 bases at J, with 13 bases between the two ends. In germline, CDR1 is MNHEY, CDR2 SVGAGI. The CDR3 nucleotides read TGTGCCAGCAGTTTCCATGCCACTCTCTATGGCTACACCTTC. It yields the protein CASSFHATLYGYTF.

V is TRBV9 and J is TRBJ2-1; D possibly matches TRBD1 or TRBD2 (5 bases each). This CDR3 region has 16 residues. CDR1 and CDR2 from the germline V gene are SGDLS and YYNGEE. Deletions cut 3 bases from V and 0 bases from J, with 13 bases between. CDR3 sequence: CASSGPGRGSYNEQFF. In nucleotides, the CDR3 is TGTGCCAGCAGCGGTCCGGGACGGGGCTCCTACAATGAGCAGTTCTTC.

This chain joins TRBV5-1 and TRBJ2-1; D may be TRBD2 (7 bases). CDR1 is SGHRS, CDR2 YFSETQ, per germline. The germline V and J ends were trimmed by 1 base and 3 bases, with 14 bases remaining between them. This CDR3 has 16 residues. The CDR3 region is CASSLTGRGSYNEQFF. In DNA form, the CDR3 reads TGCGCCAGCAGCTTGACAGGGAGGGGAAGCTACAATGAGCAGTTCTTC. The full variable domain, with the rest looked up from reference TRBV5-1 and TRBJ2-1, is KAGVTQTPRYLIKTRGQQVTLSCSPISGHRSVSWYQQTPGQGLQFLFEYFSETQRNKGNFPGRFSGRQFSNSRSEMNVSTLELGDSALYLCASSLTGRGSYNEQFFGPGTRLTVL.

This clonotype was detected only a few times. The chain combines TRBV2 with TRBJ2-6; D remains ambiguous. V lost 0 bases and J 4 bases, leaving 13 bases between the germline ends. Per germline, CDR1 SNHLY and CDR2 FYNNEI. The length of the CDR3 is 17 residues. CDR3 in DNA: TGTGCCAGCAGTGAAGCGATTACGGCGAAGGGGGCCAACGTCCTGACTTTC. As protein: CASSEAITAKGANVLTF.

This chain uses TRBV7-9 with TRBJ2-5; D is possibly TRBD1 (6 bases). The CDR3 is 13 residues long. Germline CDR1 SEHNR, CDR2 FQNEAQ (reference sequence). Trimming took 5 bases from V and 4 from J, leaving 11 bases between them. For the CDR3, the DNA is TGTGCCAGCAGCCGGGGACATGGAGAGACCCAGTACTTC. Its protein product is CASSRGHGETQYF. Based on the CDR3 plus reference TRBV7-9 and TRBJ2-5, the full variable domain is DTGVSQNPRHKITKRGQNVTFRCDPISEHNRLYWYRQTLGQGPEFLTYFQNEAQLEKSRLLSDRFSAERPKGSFSTLEIQRTEQGDSAMYLCASSRGHGETQYFGPGTRLLVL.

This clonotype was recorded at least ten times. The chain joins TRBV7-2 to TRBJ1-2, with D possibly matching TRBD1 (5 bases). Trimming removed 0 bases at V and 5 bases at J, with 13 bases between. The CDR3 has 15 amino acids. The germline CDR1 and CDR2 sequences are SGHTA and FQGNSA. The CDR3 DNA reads TGTGCCAGCAGCTTAGCGGTAGGGACGCAATATGGCTACACCTTC. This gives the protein CASSLAVGTQYGYTF.

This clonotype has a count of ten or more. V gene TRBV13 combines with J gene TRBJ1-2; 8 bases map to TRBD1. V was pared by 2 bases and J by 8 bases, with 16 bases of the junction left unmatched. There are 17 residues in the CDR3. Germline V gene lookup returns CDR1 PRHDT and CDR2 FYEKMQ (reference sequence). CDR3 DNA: TGTGCCAGCAGCTTACAGGGGGCCTACGGGACATCGGGCGGCTACACCTTC. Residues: CASSLQGAYGTSGGYTF.

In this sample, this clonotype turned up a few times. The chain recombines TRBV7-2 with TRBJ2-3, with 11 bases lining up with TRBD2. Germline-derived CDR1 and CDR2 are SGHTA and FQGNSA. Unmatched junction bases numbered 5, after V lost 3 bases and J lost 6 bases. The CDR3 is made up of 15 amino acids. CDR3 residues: CASSFLAGGGDTQYF. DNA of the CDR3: TGTGCCAGCAGCTTCCTAGCGGGAGGAGGGGATACGCAGTATTTT.

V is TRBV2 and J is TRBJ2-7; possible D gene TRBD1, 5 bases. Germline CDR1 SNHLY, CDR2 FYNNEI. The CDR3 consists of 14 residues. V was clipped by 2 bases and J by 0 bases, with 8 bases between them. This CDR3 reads CASSEKGFSYEQYF. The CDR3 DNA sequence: TGTGCCAGCAGTGAAAAGGGGTTCTCCTACGAGCAGTACTTC.

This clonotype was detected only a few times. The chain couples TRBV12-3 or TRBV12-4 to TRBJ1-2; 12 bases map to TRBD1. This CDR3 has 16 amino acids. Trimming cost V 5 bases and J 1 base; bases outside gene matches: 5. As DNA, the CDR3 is TGTGCCAGCAGTGACCGGGACAGGGGGCATAACTATGGCTACACCTTC. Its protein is CASSDRDRGHNYGYTF.

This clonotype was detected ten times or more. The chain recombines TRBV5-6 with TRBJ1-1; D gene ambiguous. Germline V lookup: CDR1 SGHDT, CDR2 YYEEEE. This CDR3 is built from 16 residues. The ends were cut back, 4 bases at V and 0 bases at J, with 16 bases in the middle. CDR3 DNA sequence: TGTGCCAGCAGCCCGGATGGAACCACCCTGAACACTGAAGCTTTCTTT. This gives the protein CASSPDGTTLNTEAFF.

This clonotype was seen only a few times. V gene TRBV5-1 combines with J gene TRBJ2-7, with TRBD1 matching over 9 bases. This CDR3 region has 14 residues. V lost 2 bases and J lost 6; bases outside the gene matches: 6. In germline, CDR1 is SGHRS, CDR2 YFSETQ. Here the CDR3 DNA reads TGCGCCAGCAGCTTTGCCGGGACAGGGAGCGAGCAGTACTTC. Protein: CASSFAGTGSEQYF.